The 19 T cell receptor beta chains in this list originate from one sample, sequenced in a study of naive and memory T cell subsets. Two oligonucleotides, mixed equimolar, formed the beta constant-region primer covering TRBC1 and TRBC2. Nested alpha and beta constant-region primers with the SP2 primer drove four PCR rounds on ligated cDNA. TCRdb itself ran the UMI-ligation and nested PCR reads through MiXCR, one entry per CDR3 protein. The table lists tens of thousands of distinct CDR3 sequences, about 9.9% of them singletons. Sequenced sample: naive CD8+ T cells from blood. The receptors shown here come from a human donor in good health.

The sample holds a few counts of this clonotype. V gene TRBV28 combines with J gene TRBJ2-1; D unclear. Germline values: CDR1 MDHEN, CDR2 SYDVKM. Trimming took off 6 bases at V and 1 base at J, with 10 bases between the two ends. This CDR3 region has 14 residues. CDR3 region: CASRAPSSYNEQFF. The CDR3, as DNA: TGTGCCAGCAGAGCGCCTAGTTCCTACAATGAGCAGTTCTTC.

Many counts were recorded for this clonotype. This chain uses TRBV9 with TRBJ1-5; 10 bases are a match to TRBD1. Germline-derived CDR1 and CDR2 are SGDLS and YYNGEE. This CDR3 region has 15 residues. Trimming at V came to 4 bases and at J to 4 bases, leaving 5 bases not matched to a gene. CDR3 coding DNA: TGTGCCAGCAGCAGGGACAGGGGAGGTAATCAGCCCCAGCATTTT. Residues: CASSRDRGGNQPQHF.

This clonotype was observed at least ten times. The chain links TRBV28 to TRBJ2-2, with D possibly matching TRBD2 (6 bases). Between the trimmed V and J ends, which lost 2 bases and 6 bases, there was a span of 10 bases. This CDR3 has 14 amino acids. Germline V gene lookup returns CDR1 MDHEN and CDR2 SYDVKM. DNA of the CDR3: TGTGCCAGCAGTTTACCCGGGAGCGCCGGGGAGCTGTTTTTT. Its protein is CASSLPGSAGELFF.

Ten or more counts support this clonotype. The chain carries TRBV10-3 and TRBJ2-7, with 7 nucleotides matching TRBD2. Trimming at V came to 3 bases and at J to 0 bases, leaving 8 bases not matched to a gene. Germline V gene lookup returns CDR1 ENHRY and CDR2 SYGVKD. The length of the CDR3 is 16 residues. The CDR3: CAISDFTTSVSYEQYF. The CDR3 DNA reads TGTGCCATCAGTGATTTCACTACTAGCGTCTCCTACGAGCAGTACTTC.

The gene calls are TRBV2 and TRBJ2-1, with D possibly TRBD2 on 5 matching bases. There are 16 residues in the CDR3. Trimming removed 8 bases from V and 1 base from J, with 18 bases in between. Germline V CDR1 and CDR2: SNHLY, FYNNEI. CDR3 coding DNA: TGTGCCAGCGATGGACTGGACTGGAGGTCCTACAATGAGCAGTTCTTC. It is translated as CASDGLDWRSYNEQFF.

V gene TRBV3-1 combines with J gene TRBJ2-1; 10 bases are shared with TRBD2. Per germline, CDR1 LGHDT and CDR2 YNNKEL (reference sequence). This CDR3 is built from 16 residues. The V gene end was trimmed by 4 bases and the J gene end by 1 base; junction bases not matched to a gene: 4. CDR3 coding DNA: TGTGCCAGCAGCCTCCAAGCGGGAGGGTCCTACAATGAGCAGTTCTTC. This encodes CASSLQAGGSYNEQFF.

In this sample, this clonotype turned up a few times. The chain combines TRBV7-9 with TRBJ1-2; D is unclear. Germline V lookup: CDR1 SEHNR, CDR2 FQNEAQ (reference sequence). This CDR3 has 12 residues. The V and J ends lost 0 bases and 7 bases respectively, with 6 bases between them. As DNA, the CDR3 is TGTGCCAGCAGCTTAGCCCAGACTGGCTACACCTTC. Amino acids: CASSLAQTGYTF.

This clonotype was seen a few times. The CDR3 nucleotides read TGTGCCAGTAGTATAGCAGATAGCTCCTACGAGCAGTACTTC. It translates to CASSIADSSYEQYF. V gene TRBV19 combines with J gene TRBJ2-7; D unclear. V was cut by 1 base and J by 0 bases, with 7 bases left in between. This CDR3 has 14 residues. The germline V gene has CDR1 LNHDA and CDR2 SQIVND (reference sequence).

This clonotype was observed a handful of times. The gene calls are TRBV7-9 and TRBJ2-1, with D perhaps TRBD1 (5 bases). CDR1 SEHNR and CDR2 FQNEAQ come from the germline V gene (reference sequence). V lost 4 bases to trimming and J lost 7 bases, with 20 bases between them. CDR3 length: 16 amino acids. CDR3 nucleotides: TGTGCCAGCAGCTACCCGACAGTCACTCTGGCAAATGAGCAGTTCTTC. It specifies CASSYPTVTLANEQFF.

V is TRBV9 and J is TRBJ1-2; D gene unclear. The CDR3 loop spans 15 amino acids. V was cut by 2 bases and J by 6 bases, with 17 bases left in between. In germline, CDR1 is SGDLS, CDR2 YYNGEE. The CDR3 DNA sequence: TGTGCCAGCAGCGTCGAGCGAACCATATCTCATGGCTACACCTTC. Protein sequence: CASSVERTISHGYTF.

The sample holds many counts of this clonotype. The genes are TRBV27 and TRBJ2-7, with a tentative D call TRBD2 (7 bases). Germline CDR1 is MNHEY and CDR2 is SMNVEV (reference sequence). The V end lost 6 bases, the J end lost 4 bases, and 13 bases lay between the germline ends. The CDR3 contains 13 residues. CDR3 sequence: CASSLGGPYEQYF. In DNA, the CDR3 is TGTGCCAGCAGCCTCGGGGGGCCGTACGAGCAGTACTTC.

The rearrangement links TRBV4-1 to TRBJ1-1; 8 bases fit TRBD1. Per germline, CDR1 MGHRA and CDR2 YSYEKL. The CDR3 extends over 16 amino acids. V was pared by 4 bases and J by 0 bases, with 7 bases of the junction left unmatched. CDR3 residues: CASSRAQGALNTEAFF. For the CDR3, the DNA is TGCGCCAGCAGCCGAGCCCAGGGGGCCTTGAACACTGAAGCTTTCTTT.

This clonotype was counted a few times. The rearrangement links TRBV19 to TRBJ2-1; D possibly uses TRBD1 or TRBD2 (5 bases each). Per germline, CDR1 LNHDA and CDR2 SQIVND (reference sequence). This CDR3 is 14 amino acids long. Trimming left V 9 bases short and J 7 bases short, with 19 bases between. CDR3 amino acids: CASKTPGPLNEQFF. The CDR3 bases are TGTGCCAGCAAAACTCCGGGACCTTTGAATGAGCAGTTCTTC.

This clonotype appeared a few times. The CDR3 region has the DNA TGTGCCAGCAGTCACACTAGCGGGAGGGCCAAACTCTCCTACAATGAGCAGTTCTTC. Translating it yields CASSHTSGRAKLSYNEQFF. V is TRBV12-3 or TRBV12-4 and J is TRBJ2-1, with 13 bases fitting TRBD2. V was pared by 5 bases and J by 0 bases, with 10 bases of the junction left unmatched. CDR3 length equals 19 residues.

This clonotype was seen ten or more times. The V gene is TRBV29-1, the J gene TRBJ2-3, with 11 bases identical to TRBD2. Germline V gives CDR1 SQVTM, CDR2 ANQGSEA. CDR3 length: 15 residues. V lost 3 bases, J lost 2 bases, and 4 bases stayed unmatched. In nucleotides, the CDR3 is TGCAGCGTTGACACTAGCGGGGGAGTCACAGATACGCAGTATTTT. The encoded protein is CSVDTSGGVTDTQYF.

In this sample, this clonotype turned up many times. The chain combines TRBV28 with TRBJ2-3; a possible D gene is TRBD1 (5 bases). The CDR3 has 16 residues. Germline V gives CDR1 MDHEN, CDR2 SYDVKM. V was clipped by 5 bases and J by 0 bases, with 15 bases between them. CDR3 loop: CASSDETASSTDTQYF. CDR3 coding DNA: TGTGCCAGCAGTGATGAGACAGCTTCGAGCACAGATACGCAGTATTTT. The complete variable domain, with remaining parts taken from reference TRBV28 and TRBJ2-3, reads DVKVTQSSRYLVKRTGEKVFLECVQDMDHENMFWYRQDPGLGLRLIYFSYDVKMKEKGDIPEGYSVSREKKERFSLILESASTNQTSMYLCASSDETASSTDTQYFGPGTRLTVL.

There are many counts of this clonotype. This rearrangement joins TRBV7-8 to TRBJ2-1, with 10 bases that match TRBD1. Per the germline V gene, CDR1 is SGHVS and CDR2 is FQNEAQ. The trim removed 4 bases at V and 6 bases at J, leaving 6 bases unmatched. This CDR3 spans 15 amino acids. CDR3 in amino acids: CASSSGTGVRNEQFF. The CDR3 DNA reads TGTGCCAGCAGCTCCGGGACAGGGGTTCGCAATGAGCAGTTCTTC.

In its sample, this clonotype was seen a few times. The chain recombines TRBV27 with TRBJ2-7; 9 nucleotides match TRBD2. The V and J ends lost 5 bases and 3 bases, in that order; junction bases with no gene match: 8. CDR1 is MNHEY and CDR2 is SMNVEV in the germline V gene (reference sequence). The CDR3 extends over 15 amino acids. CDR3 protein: CASSPSSGRIYEQYF. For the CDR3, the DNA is TGTGCCAGCAGTCCATCCAGCGGGAGGATCTACGAGCAGTACTTC.

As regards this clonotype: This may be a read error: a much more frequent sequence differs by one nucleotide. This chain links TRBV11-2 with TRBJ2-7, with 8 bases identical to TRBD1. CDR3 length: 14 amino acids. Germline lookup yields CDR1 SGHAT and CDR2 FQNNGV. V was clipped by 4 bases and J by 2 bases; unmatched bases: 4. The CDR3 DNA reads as TGTGCCAGCAGCTCCGGGACAGGAGCCTACGAGCAGTACTTC. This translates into CASSSGTGAYEQYF. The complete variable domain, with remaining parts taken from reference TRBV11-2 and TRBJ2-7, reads EAGVAQSPRYKIIEKRQSVAFWCNPISGHATLYWYQQILGQGPKLLIQFQNNGVVDDSQLPKDRFSAERLKGVDSTLKIQPAKLEDSAVYLCASSSGTGAYEQYFGPGTRLTVT.